One sample yielded the 11 T cell receptor beta chains listed below, sequenced in a study of Ad26.COV2.S vaccination and SARS-CoV-2 variants. Indicated treatment: about 20 received Ad26.COV2.S at low or high dose, single or two shots; several received placebo; per-sample allocation not given. Sampling was done on day 63 after the first vaccine or placebo injection. Assay: immunoSEQ multiplex PCR; the TCRdb copy retains only in-frame clones and omits some. Of some 390,000 clones detected, roughly nine tenths appear once; the ten largest clones hold 3.5%. The sample here was peripheral blood, taken in a trial of Ad26.COV2.S vaccine versus placebo. The receptor source for this set is a person aged 18-65 years who received the Ad26.COV2.S COVID-19 vaccine or a placebo.

CDR3 sequence: CASSIDRATNEKLFF. The CDR3 DNA sequence: TGTGCCAGTAGTATTGACAGAGCAACTAATGAAAAACTGTTTTTT. J is TRBJ1-4 and V is TRBV19, with a tentative D call TRBD1 (5 bases). CDR3 size: 15 residues. The germline gives CDR1 LNHDA, CDR2 SQIVND (reference sequence). V lost 3 bases and J lost 0, with 8 bases in between.

Comments on this clone: The sample has other DNA sequences that encode this CDR3 too. This chain connects TRBV19 to TRBJ2-2; TRBD1 matches 8 bases. V shed 6 bases and J 4 bases; nucleotides not matched to a gene: 4. In germline, CDR1 is LNHDA, CDR2 SQIVND (reference sequence). CDR3 length equals 14 residues. The CDR3, as DNA: TGTGCCAGTAGCCGGGACAGGTCCACCGGGGAGCTGTTTTTT. It encodes CASSRDRSTGELFF. The complete variable domain, with remaining parts taken from reference TRBV19 and TRBJ2-2, reads DGGITQSPKYLFRKEGQNVTLSCEQNLNHDAMYWYRQDPGQGLRLIYYSQIVNDFQKGDIAEGYSVSREKKESFPLTVTSAQKNPTAFYLCASSRDRSTGELFFGEGSRLTVL.

The chain joins TRBV7-9 to TRBJ2-1, with 11 positions matching TRBD2. Germline trimming cut 6 bases from V and 5 bases from J; bases unmatched to any gene: 9. The CDR3 has 16 amino acids. The V gene's germline CDR1 is SEHNR and CDR2 FQNEAQ (reference sequence). The CDR3 sequence is CASSHLAGGPDNEQFF. CDR3 DNA sequence: TGTGCCAGCAGTCACTTAGCGGGGGGGCCGGACAATGAGCAGTTCTTC.

The chain couples TRBV5-5 to TRBJ2-7; weak D call: TRBD2 (5 bases). Trimming removed 0 bases from V and 3 bases from J, with 10 bases in between. CDR1 and CDR2 from the germline V gene are SGHKS and YYEKEE (reference sequence). This CDR3 contains 14 residues. CDR3 amino acids: CASSLELGNYEQYF. The CDR3 region has the DNA TGTGCCAGCAGCTTGGAACTAGGAAACTACGAGCAGTACTTC.

This chain links TRBV4-1 with TRBJ2-7; D remains ambiguous. Germline V lookup: CDR1 MGHRA, CDR2 YSYEKL. Between the trimmed V and J ends, which lost 0 bases and 4 bases, there was a span of 13 bases. The CDR3 is 15 residues long. The CDR3 here is CASSQDWARDYEQYF. The CDR3 DNA reads as TGCGCCAGCAGCCAAGATTGGGCAAGGGATTACGAGCAGTACTTC.

This chain links TRBV4-2 with TRBJ1-2; 7 nucleotides agree with TRBD1. The V and J ends lost 0 bases and 0 bases, in that order; junction bases with no gene match: 22. Per germline, CDR1 LGHNA and CDR2 YNFKEQ. The CDR3 runs to 22 residues. The CDR3 nucleotides read TGTGCCAGCAGCCAAGATTTATCGCAGGAGGGGGCCATGCTGTGGGCTAACTATGGCTACACCTTC. It codes for CASSQDLSQEGAMLWANYGYTF.

V and J are TRBV29-1 and TRBJ1-1; D is uncertain. The CDR3 loop spans 10 amino acids. Per the germline V gene, CDR1 is SQVTM and CDR2 is ANQGSEA. Trimming removed 5 bases at V and 8 bases at J, with 9 bases between. The CDR3 protein is CSVRKEEAFF. CDR3 nucleotides: TGCAGCGTTCGAAAGGAGGAAGCTTTCTTT.

The chain employs TRBV5-4 and TRBJ1-1, with D perhaps matching TRBD1 (6 bases). V lost 9 bases and J lost 10, with 19 bases in between. This CDR3 has 12 residues. CDR1 is SGHNT and CDR2 is YYREEE in the germline V gene (reference sequence). The CDR3 DNA follows: TGTGCCACCAACACTGTGGAGGGGGGAGCTTTCTTT. The encoded protein is CATNTVEGGAFF.

The chain recombines TRBV4-1 with TRBJ2-7; 15 bases map to TRBD2. Germline V gives CDR1 MGHRA, CDR2 YSYEKL. V shed 3 bases, J shed 7 bases, and the junction held 7 bases outside the gene matches. The CDR3 length is 16 residues. The CDR3: CASSQGTSGGPMEQYF. DNA for the CDR3: TGCGCCAGCAGCCAGGGGACTAGCGGGGGGCCCATGGAGCAGTACTTC.

The chain joins TRBV6-1 to TRBJ2-7; tentatively, D is TRBD1 or TRBD2 (5 bases each). V lost 1 base and J 5 bases, leaving 21 bases between the germline ends. There are 17 residues in the CDR3. Germline loops: CDR1 MNHNS, CDR2 SASEGT. For the CDR3, the DNA is TGTGCCAGCAGTGAAGGGGTAGGGACCGGATGGATCCACGAGCAGTACTTC. Its protein is CASSEGVGTGWIHEQYF.

The chain carries TRBV7-8 and TRBJ2-5; 11 bases are a match to TRBD2. V shed 5 bases and J 5 bases; nucleotides not matched to a gene: 7. CDR1 is SGHVS, CDR2 FQNEAQ, per germline. This CDR3 has 15 amino acids. The CDR3 DNA reads as TGTGCCAGCAGCACCCGACTAGCGGGGATCGAGACCCAGTACTTC. It yields the protein CASSTRLAGIETQYF.